The sequence of this T cell receptor beta chain was determined in a study of blood T cells in healthy people across ages. A sample-barcoded 5' primer and a J-beta primer mix were used in a second PCR of about 6 to 12 cycles. Every cDNA molecule carried a tag from a template-switch adaptor bearing 12 random nucleotides. In TCRdb, the 5' RACE reads were re-called with MiXCR into one record per CDR3 protein. There are about 1,500,000 distinct CDR3 sequences in the sample; roughly 27% occur only once, and 7.7% lies in the top ten. The CDR3 has 14 amino acids. CDR1 and CDR2 from the germline V gene are SGHTA and FQGNSA. V lost 5 bases and J 2 bases, leaving 13 bases between the germline ends.

The receptor's source is a woman aged 25 to 39 in good health. The gene calls are TRBV7-2 and TRBJ2-7; D gene unclear. The material sequenced was blood. The CDR3 here is CASSPRRRTYEQYF. In DNA form, the CDR3 reads TGTGCCAGCAGCCCCCGTCGACGAACCTACGAGCAGTACTTC.